The rows below give T cell receptor beta chains drawn from one sample of a study of regulatory T cells in long-lasting Graves disease. TCRdb passed the multiplex PCR reads through MiXCR, listing each CDR3 protein once. Here the sample spans 350,000 to 450,000 distinct CDR3 sequences, 16% being singletons. This same sample was also part of a study on T cells in Graves' hyperthyroidism and ophthalmopathy.

The sample was peripheral blood mononuclear cells (PBMCs), taken at new diagnosis, from a patient treated with antithyroid drugs. The source of these receptors is a man aged 40-50 years with Graves disease. CDR3s include the opening cysteine and the closing phenylalanine or tryptophan. A D gene is named only where the DNA matches it firmly. Clone size, where shown, is once, few, many, or a class for clones that have expanded.

v_gene	d_gene	j_gene	abundance	CDR3nt	CDR3aa
TRBV10-3	.	TRBJ1-6	.	TGTGCCATCGGGGGCGGGGAGGCAGGTTCACCCCTCCACTTT	CAIGGGEAGSPLHF
TRBV28	.	TRBJ2-5	.	TGTGCCAGCAGTCTTAGGGGGGATAGGAAGACCCAGTACTTC	CASSLRGDRKTQYF
TRBV28	.	TRBJ1-5	many	TGTGCCCATAGCGCAGTCGGCGGCTATAGCAATCAGCCCCAGCATTTT	CAHSAVGGYSNQPQHF
TRBV28	TRBD2	TRBJ2-7	.	TGTGCCAGCAAGACATTAGGGAGGGCCACAGACTACGAGCAGTACTTC	CASKTLGRATDYEQYF
TRBV3-1	.	TRBJ1-1	many	TGTGCCAGCAGCCCCCAACCAGGTCGGAACACTGAAGCTTTCTTT	CASSPQPGRNTEAFF
TRBV5-6	.	TRBJ2-5	many	TGTGCCAGCAGCTTGGTGGGGTCAGGGACCCAGTACTTC	CASSLVGSGTQYF
TRBV14	TRBD2	TRBJ2-5	.	TGTGCCAGCAGCCAAGAACTAGCGGGGGGGCCAGAGACCCAGTACTTC	CASSQELAGGPETQYF
TRBV4-2	TRBD2	TRBJ2-7	.	TGTGCCAGCAGCCATTTATCCGGCCTAGCGGGGGGCCACTCCTACGAGCAGTACTTC	CASSHLSGLAGGHSYEQYF
TRBV6-1	TRBD1	TRBJ2-1	many	TGTGCCAGCAGTGTGGGACAGGGAAAAAACTACAATGAGCAGTTCTTC	CASSVGQGKNYNEQFF
TRBV9	.	TRBJ2-3	few	TGTGCCAGCAGCGTTAATCCGAGTCCTGACGGCACAGATACGCAGTATTTT	CASSVNPSPDGTDTQYF
TRBV25-1	TRBD1	TRBJ1-5	many	TGTGCCAGCAGCCCCGGGACAGGGAGGTCTCGTCAGCCCCAGCATTTT	CASSPGTGRSRQPQHF
TRBV20-1	TRBD1	TRBJ2-1	many	TGCAGTGCTCAGGGACAGGGGTCGGATGAGCAGTTCTTC	CSAQGQGSDEQFF
TRBV2	TRBD2	TRBJ2-7	many	TGTGCCAGCAGTAGTCCTGGCGGGGGGAATGGGTACGAGCAGTACTTC	CASSSPGGGNGYEQYF
TRBV20-1	TRBD2	TRBJ2-7	many	TGCAGTGCTTCAACTAGCGGGGGGTTCTACGAGCAGTACTTC	CSASTSGGFYEQYF
TRBV2	.	TRBJ2-3	many	TGTGCCAGCAGTCGATCTGAAGCGGGCACGCAGTATTTT	CASSRSEAGTQYF